This TCR beta chain was sequenced for a study of beta chain features in type 1 diabetes. Study-level results: Shorter TCRB CDR3s, moderately but significantly so, marked every one of the four CD4+ subsets in Type 1 diabetes patients. High-TCR-expressing cells could be over-represented by cDNA sequencing.

Sequenced material consisted of expressed TCRB transcripts (all of the isolated RNA was reverse transcribed). The repertoire was sequenced with immunoSEQ multiplex PCR; TCRdb's copy has only in-frame clones and lacks some. The sample has hundreds of thousands of clones, around 16% seen once. Only one heparinised blood draw was taken per donor, and its volume averaged around 100 mL. Cells sorted by CD45RO/CCR7/CD25/CD127/CD95/CD27 comprised CD4+ naive, central memory, regulatory and stem cell-like memory cells. Germline CDR1 and CDR2: SGHRS and YFSETQ. The V gene lost 0 bases and the J gene lost 8 bases, with 12 bases spanning the gap. The CDR3 extends over 14 amino acids. Regarding this clone: No antigen is known for it.

The receptor was isolated from a man younger than 35 in good health. Input material: naive CD4+ T cells from blood. The chain carries TRBV5-1 and TRBJ1-5, with D possibly TRBD1 on 6 matching bases. This chain's CDR3 is CASSLGTGREPQHF. For the CDR3, the DNA is TGCGCCAGCAGCTTGGGTACAGGGCGGGAGCCCCAGCATTTT. The full variable domain, its missing parts supplied by reference TRBV5-1 and TRBJ1-5, is KAGVTQTPRYLIKTRGQQVTLSCSPISGHRSVSWYQQTPGQGLQFLFEYFSETQRNKGNFPGRFSGRQFSNSRSEMNVSTLELGDSALYLCASSLGTGREPQHFGDGTRLSIL.